A selection of T cell receptor beta chains follows, all from one sample in a study of cytomegalovirus exposure and HLA in healthy donors. Clones were read by immunoSEQ multiplex PCR, and TCRdb kept only the in-frame ones, dropping some. The repertoire holds fewer than 100,000 clones, with 85% to 95% as singletons. Sequenced input: PBMCs. These receptors all come from a woman younger than 30 in good health and CMV-seronegative. CDR3s include the opening cysteine and the closing phenylalanine or tryptophan. A D gene is named only where the DNA matches it firmly. The size of a clone is reported for some rows only, either as once, few or many, or as a class for expanded clones.

clone_size	v_call	d_call	j_call	cdr3_aa	cdr3_nt
-	TRBV7-3	TRBD2	TRBJ2-1	CASSFSSGRSYNEQFF	TGTGCCAGCAGCTTCTCGAGCGGGAGGTCCTACAATGAGCAGTTCTTC
-	TRBV5-4	-	TRBJ2-2	CASSPGQLGELFF	TGTGCCAGCAGCCCCGGACAGTTAGGGGAGCTGTTTTTT
-	TRBV7-9	-	TRBJ1-3	CASSDNGGTRNRRTIYF	TGTGCCAGCAGCGACAATGGGGGGACTAGGAATCGTCGGACCATATATTTT
-	TRBV18	-	TRBJ1-1	CASSPTPNTEAFF	TGTGCCAGCTCACCTACACCGAACACTGAAGCTTTCTTT
once	TRBV6-5	-	TRBJ1-3	CASTASFSGNTIYF	TGTGCCAGCACCGCGAGTTTTTCTGGAAACACCATATATTTT
-	TRBV10-1	TRBD1	TRBJ2-5	CASSHWTGGQETQYF	TGCGCCAGCAGTCACTGGACAGGCGGGCAAGAGACCCAGTACTTC
-	TRBV7-9	TRBD1	TRBJ2-2	CASSSYRGTGELFF	TGTGCCAGCAGCTCCTACAGGGGAACCGGGGAGCTGTTTTTT
-	TRBV10-3	TRBD1	TRBJ1-6	CAISESGQGASSPLHF	TGTGCCATCAGTGAGTCTGGGCAGGGGGCAAGTTCACCCCTCCACTTT
-	TRBV5-1	TRBD2	TRBJ2-3	CASSYGTSGGITDTQYF	TGCGCCAGCAGCTATGGGACTAGCGGGGGGATCACAGATACGCAGTATTTT
-	TRBV5-1	-	TRBJ1-2	CASTGDNYGYTF	TGCGCCAGCACGGGGGATAACTATGGCTACACCTTC
-	TRBV9	-	TRBJ1-2	CASSEAGNYGYTF	TGTGCCAGCAGCGAGGCAGGGAACTATGGCTACACCTTC
-	TRBV29-1	TRBD2	TRBJ2-3	CSFLSWVSGGVADTQYF	TGCAGCTTCCTGAGTTGGGTTAGCGGGGGTGTTGCCGATACGCAGTATTTT